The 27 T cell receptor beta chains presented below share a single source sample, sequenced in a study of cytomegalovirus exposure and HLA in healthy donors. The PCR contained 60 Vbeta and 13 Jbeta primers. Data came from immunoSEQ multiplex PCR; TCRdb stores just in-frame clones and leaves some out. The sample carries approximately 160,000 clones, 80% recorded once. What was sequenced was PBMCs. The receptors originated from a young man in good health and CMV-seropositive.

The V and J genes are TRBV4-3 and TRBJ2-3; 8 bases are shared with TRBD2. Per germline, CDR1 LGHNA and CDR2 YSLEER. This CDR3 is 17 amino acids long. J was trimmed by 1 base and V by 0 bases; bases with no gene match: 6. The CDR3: CASSQEGREGGTDTQYF. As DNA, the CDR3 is TGCGCCAGCAGCCAAGAGGGACGGGAGGGGGGCACAGATACGCAGTATTTT.

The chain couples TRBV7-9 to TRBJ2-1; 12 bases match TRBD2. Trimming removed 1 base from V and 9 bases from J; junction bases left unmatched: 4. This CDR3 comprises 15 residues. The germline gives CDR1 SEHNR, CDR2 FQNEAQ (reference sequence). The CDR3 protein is CASSLGLAGVTEQFF. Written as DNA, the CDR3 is TGTGCCAGCAGCTTAGGACTAGCGGGAGTCACTGAGCAGTTCTTC.

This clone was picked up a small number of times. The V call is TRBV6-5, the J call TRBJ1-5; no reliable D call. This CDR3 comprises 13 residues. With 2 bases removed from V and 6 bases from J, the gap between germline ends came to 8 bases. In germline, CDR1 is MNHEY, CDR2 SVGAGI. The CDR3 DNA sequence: TGTGCCAGCAGTTACAGCCGAAGTCAGCCCCAGCATTTT. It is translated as CASSYSRSQPQHF.

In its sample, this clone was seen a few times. The CDR3 DNA reads TGTGCCAGCAGTGTAGACCAAGAGACCCAGTACTTC. Protein: CASSVDQETQYF. The rearrangement uses TRBV27 and TRBJ2-5; D is unresolved. V was cut by 5 bases and J by 0 bases, with 4 bases left in between. The CDR3 consists of 12 residues. The germline CDR1 and CDR2 sequences are MNHEY and SMNVEV (reference sequence).

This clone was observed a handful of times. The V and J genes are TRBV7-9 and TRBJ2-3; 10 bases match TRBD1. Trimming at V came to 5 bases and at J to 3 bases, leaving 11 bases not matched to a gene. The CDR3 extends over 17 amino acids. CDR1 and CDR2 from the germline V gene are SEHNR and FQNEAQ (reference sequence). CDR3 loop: CASSDTGTGEETDTQYF. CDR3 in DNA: TGTGCCAGCAGCGACACCGGGACAGGGGAGGAGACAGATACGCAGTATTTT.

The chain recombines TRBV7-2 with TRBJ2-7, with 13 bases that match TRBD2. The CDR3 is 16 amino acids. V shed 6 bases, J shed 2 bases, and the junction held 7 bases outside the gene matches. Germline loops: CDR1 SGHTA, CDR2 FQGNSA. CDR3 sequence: CASSYPGLAGAYEQYF. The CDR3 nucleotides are TGTGCCAGCAGTTACCCAGGACTAGCGGGGGCCTACGAGCAGTACTTC.

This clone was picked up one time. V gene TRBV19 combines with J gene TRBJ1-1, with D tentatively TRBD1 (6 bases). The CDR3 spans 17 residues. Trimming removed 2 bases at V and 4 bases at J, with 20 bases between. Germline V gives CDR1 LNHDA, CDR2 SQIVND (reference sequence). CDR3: CASSIRRRGEGGTEAFF. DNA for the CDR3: TGTGCCAGTAGTATAAGGCGGAGAGGGGAAGGGGGCACTGAAGCTTTCTTT.

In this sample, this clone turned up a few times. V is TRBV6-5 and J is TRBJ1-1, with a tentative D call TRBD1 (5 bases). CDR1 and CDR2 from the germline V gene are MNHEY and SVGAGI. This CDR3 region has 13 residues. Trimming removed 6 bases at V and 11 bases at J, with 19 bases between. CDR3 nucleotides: TGTGCCAGCAGCCGGACACTCGGCCGTGGGGCTTTCTTT. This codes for CASSRTLGRGAFF.

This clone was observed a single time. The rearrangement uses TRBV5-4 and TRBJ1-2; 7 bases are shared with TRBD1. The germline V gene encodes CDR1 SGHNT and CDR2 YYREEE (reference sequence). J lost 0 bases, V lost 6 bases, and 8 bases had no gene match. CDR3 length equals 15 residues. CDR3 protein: CASTLTGVSNYGYTF. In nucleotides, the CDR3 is TGTGCCAGCACACTAACAGGGGTATCTAACTATGGCTACACCTTC.

CDR3 nucleotide sequence: TGTGCCAGCAGCGTAGGAGGGACAGGGGAGGCAGATACGCAGTATTTT. Translation gives CASSVGGTGEADTQYF. The rearrangement uses TRBV9 and TRBJ2-3; TRBD1 aligns across 10 bases. V lost 0 bases to trimming and J lost 4 bases; unmatched junction nucleotides: 5. The CDR3 totals 16 residues. Germline CDR1 and CDR2: SGDLS and YYNGEE.

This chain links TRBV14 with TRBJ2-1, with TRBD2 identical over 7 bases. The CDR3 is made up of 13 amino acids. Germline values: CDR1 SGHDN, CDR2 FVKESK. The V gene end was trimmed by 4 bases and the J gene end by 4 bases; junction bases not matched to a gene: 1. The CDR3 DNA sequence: TGTGCCAGCAGCCCCGGGGGGTACAATGAGCAGTTCTTC. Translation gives CASSPGGYNEQFF.

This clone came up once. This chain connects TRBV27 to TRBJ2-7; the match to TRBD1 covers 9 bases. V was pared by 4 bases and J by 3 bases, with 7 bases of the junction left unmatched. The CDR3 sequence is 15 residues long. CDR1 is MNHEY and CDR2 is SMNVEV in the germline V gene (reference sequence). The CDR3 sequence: CASSYGTGRYYEQYF. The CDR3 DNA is TGTGCCAGCAGTTACGGGACAGGGCGATACTACGAGCAGTACTTC.

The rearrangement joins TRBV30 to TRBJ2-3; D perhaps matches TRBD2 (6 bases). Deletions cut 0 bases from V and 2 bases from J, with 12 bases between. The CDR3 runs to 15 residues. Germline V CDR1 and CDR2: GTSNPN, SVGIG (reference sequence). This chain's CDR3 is CAWSVRERVTDTQYF. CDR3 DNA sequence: TGTGCCTGGAGTGTACGGGAGCGGGTCACAGATACGCAGTATTTT.

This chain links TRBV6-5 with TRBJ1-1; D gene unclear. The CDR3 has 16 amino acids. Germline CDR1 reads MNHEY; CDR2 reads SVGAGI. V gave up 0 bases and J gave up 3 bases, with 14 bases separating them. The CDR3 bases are TGTGCCAGCAGTTACTCGAGGGCGGGGTTCGACACTGAAGCTTTCTTT. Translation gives CASSYSRAGFDTEAFF.

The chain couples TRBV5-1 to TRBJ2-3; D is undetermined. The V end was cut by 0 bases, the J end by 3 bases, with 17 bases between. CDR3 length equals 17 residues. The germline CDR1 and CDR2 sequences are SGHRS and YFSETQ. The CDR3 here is CASSLALLIDSTDTQYF. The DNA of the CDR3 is TGCGCCAGCAGCTTGGCCTTACTTATAGATTCAACAGATACGCAGTATTTT.

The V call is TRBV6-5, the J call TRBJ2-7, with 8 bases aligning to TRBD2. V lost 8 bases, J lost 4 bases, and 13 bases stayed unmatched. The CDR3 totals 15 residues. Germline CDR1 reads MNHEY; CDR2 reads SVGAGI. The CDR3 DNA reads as TGTGCCAGCGGACAAACCGGGACTAGAGGGTACGAGCAGTACTTC. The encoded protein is CASGQTGTRGYEQYF.

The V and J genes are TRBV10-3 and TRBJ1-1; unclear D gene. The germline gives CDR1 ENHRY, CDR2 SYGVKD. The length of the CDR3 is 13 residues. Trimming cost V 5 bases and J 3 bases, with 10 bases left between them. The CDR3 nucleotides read TGTGCCATCAGTTTAGGAGAGGACACTGAAGCTTTCTTT. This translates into CAISLGEDTEAFF.

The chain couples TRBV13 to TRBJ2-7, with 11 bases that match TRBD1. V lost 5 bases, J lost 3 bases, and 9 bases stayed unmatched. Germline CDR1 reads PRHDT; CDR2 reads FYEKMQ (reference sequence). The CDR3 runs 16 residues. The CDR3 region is CASSQGTGGTIYEQYF. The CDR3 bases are TGTGCCAGCAGCCAGGGGACAGGGGGGACAATCTACGAGCAGTACTTC.

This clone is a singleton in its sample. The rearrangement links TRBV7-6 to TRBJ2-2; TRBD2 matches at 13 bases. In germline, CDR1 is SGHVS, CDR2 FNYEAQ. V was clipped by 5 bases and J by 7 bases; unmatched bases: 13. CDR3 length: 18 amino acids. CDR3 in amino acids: CASSPGTSGRAKNGELFF. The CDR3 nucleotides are TGTGCCAGCAGCCCGGGAACTAGCGGGAGGGCCAAAAACGGGGAGCTGTTTTTT.

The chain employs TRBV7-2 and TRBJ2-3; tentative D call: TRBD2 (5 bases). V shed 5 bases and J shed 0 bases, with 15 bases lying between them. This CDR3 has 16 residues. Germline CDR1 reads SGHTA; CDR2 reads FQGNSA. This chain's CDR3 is CASSPSLQTSTDTQYF. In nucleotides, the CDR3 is TGTGCCAGCAGCCCTAGCCTACAGACTAGCACAGATACGCAGTATTTT.

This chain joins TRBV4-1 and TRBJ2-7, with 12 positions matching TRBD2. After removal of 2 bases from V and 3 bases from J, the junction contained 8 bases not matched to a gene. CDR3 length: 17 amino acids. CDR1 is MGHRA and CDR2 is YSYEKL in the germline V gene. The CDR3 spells CASSQPLLAGGYYEQYF. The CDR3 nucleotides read TGCGCCAGCAGCCAACCTCTCCTAGCGGGAGGGTACTACGAGCAGTACTTC.

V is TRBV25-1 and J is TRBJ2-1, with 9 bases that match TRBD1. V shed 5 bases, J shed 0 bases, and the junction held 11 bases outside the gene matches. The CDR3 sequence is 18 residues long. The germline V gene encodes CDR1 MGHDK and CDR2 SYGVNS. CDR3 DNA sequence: TGTGCCAGCAGTCCGGGACAGGGTAGTATTATCTCCTACAATGAGCAGTTCTTC. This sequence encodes CASSPGQGSIISYNEQFF.

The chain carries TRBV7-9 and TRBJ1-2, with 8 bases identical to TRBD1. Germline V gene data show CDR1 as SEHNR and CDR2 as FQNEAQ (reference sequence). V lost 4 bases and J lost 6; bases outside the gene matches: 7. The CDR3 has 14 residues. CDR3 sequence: CASSSRTGKDGYTF. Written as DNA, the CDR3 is TGTGCCAGCAGCTCGCGGACAGGGAAGGATGGCTACACCTTC.

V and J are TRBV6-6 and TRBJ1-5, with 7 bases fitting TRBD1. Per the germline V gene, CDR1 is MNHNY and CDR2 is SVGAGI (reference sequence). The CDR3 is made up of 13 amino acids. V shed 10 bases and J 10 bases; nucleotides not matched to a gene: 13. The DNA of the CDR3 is TGTGCCACCGCGACAGGGACGGCCCCCCCCCAGCATTTT. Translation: CATATGTAPPQHF.

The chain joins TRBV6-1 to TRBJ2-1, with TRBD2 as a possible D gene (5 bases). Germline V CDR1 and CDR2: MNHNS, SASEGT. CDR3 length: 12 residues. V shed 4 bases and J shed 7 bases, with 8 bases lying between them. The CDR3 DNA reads TGTGCCAGCAGTGTAGACTATAATGAGCAGTTCTTC. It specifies CASSVDYNEQFF.

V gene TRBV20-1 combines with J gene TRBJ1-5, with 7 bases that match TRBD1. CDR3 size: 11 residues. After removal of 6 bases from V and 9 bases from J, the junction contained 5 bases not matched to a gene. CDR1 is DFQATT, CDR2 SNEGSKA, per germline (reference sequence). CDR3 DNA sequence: TGCAGTGCACAGGGGAGTCCGCCCCAGCATTTT. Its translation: CSAQGSPPQHF.

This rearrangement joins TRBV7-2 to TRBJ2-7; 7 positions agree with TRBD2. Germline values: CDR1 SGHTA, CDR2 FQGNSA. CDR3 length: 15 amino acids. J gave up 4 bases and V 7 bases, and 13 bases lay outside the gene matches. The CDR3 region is CASTKGGSLKYEQYF. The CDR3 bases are TGTGCCAGCACCAAGGGCGGGAGCCTCAAGTACGAGCAGTACTTC.